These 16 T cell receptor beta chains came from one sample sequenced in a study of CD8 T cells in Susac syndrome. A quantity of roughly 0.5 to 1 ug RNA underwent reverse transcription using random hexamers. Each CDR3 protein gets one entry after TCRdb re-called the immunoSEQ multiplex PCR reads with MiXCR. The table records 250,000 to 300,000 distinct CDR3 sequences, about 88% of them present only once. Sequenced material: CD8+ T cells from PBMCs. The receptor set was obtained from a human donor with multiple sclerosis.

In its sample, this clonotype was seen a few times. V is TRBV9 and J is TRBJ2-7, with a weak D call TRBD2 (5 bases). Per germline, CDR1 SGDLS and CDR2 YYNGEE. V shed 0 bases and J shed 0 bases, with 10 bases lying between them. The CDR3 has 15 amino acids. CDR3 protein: CASSVAGGLSYEQYF. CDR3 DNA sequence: TGTGCCAGCAGCGTAGCTGGCGGACTCTCCTACGAGCAGTACTTC. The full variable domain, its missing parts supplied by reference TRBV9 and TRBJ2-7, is DSGVTQTPKHLITATGQRVTLRCSPRSGDLSVYWYQQSLDQGLQFLIQYYNGEERAKGNILERFSAQQFPDLHSELNLSSLELGDSALYFCASSVAGGLSYEQYFGPGTRLTVT.

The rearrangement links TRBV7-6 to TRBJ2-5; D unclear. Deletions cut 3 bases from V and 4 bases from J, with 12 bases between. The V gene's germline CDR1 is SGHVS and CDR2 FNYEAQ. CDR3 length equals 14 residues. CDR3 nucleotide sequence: TGTGCCAGCAGCTTCATTCAAGGGCCAGAGACCCAGTACTTC. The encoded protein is CASSFIQGPETQYF.

CDR3 sequence (DNA): TGTGCCAGCAGTCCTCTTCGTACGGGGGGAACTCAGCCCCAGCATTTT. It translates to CASSPLRTGGTQPQHF. This rearrangement joins TRBV27 to TRBJ1-5, with D maybe TRBD1 (5 bases). Germline assignment: CDR1 MNHEY and CDR2 SMNVEV (reference sequence). Trimming removed 5 bases at V and 6 bases at J, with 20 bases between. CDR3 size: 16 residues.

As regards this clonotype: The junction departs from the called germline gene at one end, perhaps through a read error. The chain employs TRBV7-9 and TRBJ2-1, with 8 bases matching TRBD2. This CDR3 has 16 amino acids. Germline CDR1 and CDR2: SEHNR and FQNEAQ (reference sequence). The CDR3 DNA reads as TGTGCCAGCAGCCCGACTAGCGAGCGGTCCTTCAATGAGCAGTTCTTC. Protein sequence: CASSPTSERSFNEQFF.

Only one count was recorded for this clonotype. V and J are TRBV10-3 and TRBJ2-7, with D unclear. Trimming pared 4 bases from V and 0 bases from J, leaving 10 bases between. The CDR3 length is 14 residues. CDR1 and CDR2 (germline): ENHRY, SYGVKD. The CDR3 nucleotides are TGTGCCATCAGTGGAGCTCTCTACTCCTACGAGCAGTACTTC. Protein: CAISGALYSYEQYF.

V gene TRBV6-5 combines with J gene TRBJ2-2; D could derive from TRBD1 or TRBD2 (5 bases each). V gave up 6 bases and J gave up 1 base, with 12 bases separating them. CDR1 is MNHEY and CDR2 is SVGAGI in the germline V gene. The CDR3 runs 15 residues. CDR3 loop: CASRLGHRNTGELFF. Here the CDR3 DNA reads TGTGCCAGCAGACTAGGACATAGGAACACCGGGGAGCTGTTTTTT.

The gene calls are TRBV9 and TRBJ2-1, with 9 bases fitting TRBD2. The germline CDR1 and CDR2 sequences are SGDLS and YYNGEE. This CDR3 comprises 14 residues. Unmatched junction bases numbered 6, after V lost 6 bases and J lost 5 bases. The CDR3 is CASNSGGWDNEQFF. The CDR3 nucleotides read TGTGCCAGCAACAGCGGGGGGTGGGACAATGAGCAGTTCTTC. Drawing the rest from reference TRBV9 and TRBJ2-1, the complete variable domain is DSGVTQTPKHLITATGQRVTLRCSPRSGDLSVYWYQQSLDQGLQFLIQYYNGEERAKGNILERFSAQQFPDLHSELNLSSLELGDSALYFCASNSGGWDNEQFFGPGTRLTVL.

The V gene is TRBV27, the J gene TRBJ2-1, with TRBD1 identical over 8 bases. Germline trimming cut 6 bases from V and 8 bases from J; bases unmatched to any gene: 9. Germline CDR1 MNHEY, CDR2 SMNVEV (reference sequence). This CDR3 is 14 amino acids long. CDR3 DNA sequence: TGTGCCAGCAGAATACAGGGGGGCCGGGATGAGCAGTTCTTC. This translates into CASRIQGGRDEQFF.

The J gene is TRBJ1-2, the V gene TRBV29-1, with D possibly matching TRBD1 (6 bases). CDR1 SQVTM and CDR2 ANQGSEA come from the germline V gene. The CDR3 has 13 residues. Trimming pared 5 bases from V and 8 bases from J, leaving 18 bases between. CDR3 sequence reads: CSVLEPSGVGYTF. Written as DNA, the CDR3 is TGCAGCGTTTTAGAACCCTCAGGGGTGGGCTACACCTTC.

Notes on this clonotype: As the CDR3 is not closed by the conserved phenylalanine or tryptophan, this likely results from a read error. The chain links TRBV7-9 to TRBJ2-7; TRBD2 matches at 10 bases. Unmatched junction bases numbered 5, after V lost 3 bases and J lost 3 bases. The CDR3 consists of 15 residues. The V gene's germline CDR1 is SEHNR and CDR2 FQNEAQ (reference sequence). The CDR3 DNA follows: TGTGCCAGCAGCTTTACTAGCGGGAAGAGCTACGAGCAGTACCTC. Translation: CASSFTSGKSYEQYL.

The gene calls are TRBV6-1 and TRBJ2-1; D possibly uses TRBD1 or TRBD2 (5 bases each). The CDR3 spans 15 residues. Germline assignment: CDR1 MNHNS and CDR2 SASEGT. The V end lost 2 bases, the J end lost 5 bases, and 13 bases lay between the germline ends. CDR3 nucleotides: TGTGCCAGCAGTGAAAAGATTATGGGGGACAATGAGCAGTTCTTC. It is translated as CASSEKIMGDNEQFF.

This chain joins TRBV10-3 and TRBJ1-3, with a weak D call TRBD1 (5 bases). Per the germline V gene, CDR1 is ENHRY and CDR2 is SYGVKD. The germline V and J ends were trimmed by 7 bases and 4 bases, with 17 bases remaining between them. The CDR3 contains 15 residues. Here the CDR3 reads CAIISPGPHGNTIYF. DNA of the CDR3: TGTGCCATCATCTCCCCGGGACCCCACGGAAACACCATATATTTT.

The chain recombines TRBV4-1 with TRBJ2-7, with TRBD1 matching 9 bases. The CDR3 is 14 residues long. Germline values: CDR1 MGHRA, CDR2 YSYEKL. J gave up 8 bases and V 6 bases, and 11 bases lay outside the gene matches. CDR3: CASREVGQGYKQYF. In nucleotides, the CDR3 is TGCGCCAGCAGAGAGGTGGGACAGGGATACAAGCAGTACTTC.

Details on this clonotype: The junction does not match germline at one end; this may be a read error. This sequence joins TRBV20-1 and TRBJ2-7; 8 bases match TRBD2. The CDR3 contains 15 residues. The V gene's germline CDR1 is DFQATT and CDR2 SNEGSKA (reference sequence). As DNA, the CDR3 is TGCAGTGCTAAAGGGGAACTAGCGGCCTCCTACGAGCAGTGCTTC. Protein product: CSAKGELAASYEQCF.

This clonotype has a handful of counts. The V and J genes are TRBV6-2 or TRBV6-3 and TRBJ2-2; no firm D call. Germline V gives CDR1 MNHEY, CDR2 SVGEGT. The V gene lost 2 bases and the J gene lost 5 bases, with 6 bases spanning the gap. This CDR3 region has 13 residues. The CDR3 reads CASSYRETGELFF. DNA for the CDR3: TGTGCCAGCAGTTACAGGGAAACCGGGGAGCTGTTTTTT.

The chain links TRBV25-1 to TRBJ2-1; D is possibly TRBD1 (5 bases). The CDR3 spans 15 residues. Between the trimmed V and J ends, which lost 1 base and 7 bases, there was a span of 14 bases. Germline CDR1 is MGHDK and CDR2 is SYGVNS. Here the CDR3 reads CASSESSRQSNEQFF. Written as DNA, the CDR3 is TGTGCCAGCAGTGAATCATCCCGACAGTCGAATGAGCAGTTCTTC.